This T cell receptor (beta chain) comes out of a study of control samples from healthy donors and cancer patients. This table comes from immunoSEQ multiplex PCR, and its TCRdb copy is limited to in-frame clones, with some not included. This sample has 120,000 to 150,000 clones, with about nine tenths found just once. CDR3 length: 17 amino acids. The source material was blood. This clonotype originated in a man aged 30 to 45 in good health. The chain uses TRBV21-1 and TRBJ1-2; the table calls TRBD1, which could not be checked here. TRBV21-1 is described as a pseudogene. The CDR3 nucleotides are TGTGCCAGCAGCTCTACTCCGGGACAGGGGGCCGATAGAGGCTACACCTTC. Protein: CASSSTPGQGADRGYTF.